One sample yielded the 14 T cell receptor beta chains listed below, sequenced in a study of shared clonotypes between healthy human individuals. The assay was immunoSEQ multiplex PCR, and TCRdb's table has in-frame clones only and misses some. The sample has some 2.4 million clones; more than 85% are singletons. Sequencing input: naive CD4+ T cells from PBMCs. Subset meaning: CD45RA+ positively selected. The receptors originated from a young man in good health. Some clones in this sample may be carry-over from other donors' samples.

This rearrangement joins TRBV28 to TRBJ2-7; 9 nucleotides match TRBD2. The CDR3 is made up of 15 amino acids. Trimming at V came to 6 bases and at J to 0 bases, leaving 6 bases not matched to a gene. Germline assignment: CDR1 MDHEN and CDR2 SYDVKM. CDR3 in DNA: TGTGCCAGCAGCACAGCGGGGGGTAGCTCCTACGAGCAGTACTTC. This encodes CASSTAGGSSYEQYF.

In this sample, this clone turned up once. The chain joins TRBV6-5 to TRBJ2-7; 9 bases are shared with TRBD1. Unmatched junction bases numbered 7, after V lost 5 bases and J lost 2 bases. There are 15 residues in the CDR3. Germline V gene sequence: CDR1 MNHEY, CDR2 SVGAGI. Written as DNA, the CDR3 is TGTGCCAGCAGTAGAACCCGGGACAGGGCCTACGAGCAGTACTTC. As protein: CASSRTRDRAYEQYF.

The CDR3 bases are TGCAGCGTCCCCGACCGGGACAGGGTCTATGGCTACACCTTC. It translates to CSVPDRDRVYGYTF. The genes are TRBV29-1 and TRBJ1-2; 9 nucleotides agree with TRBD1. The germline V gene encodes CDR1 SQVTM and CDR2 ANQGSEA. CDR3 length equals 14 residues. The V gene end was trimmed by 6 bases and the J gene end by 4 bases; junction bases not matched to a gene: 9.

This chain uses TRBV5-1 with TRBJ2-6; 7 bases fit TRBD1. The CDR3 is 18 amino acids. Germline V CDR1 and CDR2: SGHRS, YFSETQ. V lost 4 bases, J lost 0 bases, and 10 bases stayed unmatched. CDR3 protein: CASSPQGVGASGANVLTF. The DNA for the CDR3 is TGCGCCAGCAGCCCCCAGGGGGTTGGGGCCTCTGGGGCCAACGTCCTGACTTTC.

This chain uses TRBV28 with TRBJ1-1, with TRBD1 as a possible D gene (6 bases). There are 16 residues in the CDR3. With 8 bases removed from V and 0 bases from J, the gap between germline ends came to 19 bases. Germline V gene sequence: CDR1 MDHEN, CDR2 SYDVKM. The CDR3 is CASSTNRATMNTEAFF. For the CDR3, the DNA is TGTGCCAGCTCAACAAACAGGGCAACAATGAACACTGAAGCTTTCTTT.

The count of this clone is one. The chain employs TRBV15 and TRBJ1-6, with D unresolved. V was cut by 0 bases and J by 5 bases, with 14 bases left in between. The CDR3 totals 17 residues. The V gene's germline CDR1 is LNHNV and CDR2 YYDKDF (reference sequence). This CDR3 reads CATSRDFQKPNNSPLHF. The CDR3 bases are TGTGCCACCAGCAGAGATTTCCAGAAGCCCAATAATTCACCCCTCCACTTT. The full variable domain, with the rest looked up from reference TRBV15 and TRBJ1-6, is DAMVIQNPRYQVTQFGKPVTLSCSQTLNHNVMYWYQQKSSQAPKLLFHYYDKDFNNEADTPDNFQSRRPNTSFCFLDIRSPGLGDTAMYLCATSRDFQKPNNSPLHFGNGTRLTVT.

The gene calls are TRBV25-1 and TRBJ2-1, with D unclear. With 10 bases removed from V and 2 bases from J, the gap between germline ends came to 15 bases. The CDR3 is 14 amino acids. In germline, CDR1 is MGHDK, CDR2 SYGVNS. CDR3 nucleotide sequence: TGTGCCACCCAGTTCAGTAGGACCTACAATGAGCAGTTCTTC. Its protein is CATQFSRTYNEQFF.

The genes are TRBV6-5 and TRBJ1-2; 10 bases map to TRBD1. Trimming cost V 6 bases and J 8 bases; bases outside gene matches: 9. The CDR3 runs to 14 residues. Germline values: CDR1 MNHEY, CDR2 SVGAGI. This chain's CDR3 is CASSPRQGAWGYTF. In DNA form, the CDR3 reads TGTGCCAGCAGCCCGCGACAGGGGGCATGGGGCTACACCTTC.

This chain joins TRBV7-2 and TRBJ2-7; a weak D match, TRBD1 (6 bases). Per the germline V gene, CDR1 is SGHTA and CDR2 is FQGNSA. The CDR3 consists of 13 residues. Trimming cost V 3 bases and J 11 bases, with 17 bases left between them. The CDR3 region is CASSFTSRDTKYF. Written as DNA, the CDR3 is TGTGCCAGCAGCTTTACTTCTCGGGACACAAAGTACTTC.

The V call is TRBV5-1, the J call TRBJ2-7; D is perhaps TRBD2 (7 bases). The ends were cut back, 4 bases at V and 2 bases at J, with 16 bases in the middle. This CDR3 contains 15 residues. Per germline, CDR1 SGHRS and CDR2 YFSETQ. The CDR3 is CASSPGGRKAYEQYF. Here the CDR3 DNA reads TGCGCCAGCAGCCCCGGGGGGCGGAAGGCCTACGAGCAGTACTTC.

This sequence joins TRBV6-5 and TRBJ2-7, with D maybe TRBD2 (6 bases). The germline V and J ends were trimmed by 0 bases and 10 bases, with 16 bases remaining between them. CDR3 length equals 14 residues. Germline loops: CDR1 MNHEY, CDR2 SVGAGI. The CDR3 here is CASSYSGGDRSQYF. The CDR3 DNA follows: TGTGCCAGCAGTTACTCCGGCGGGGACCGTAGTCAGTACTTC.

In nucleotides, the CDR3 is TGTGCCAGCAGCCCTCTAGCGAGGGATGAGCAGTTCTTC. This sequence encodes CASSPLARDEQFF. The chain combines TRBV7-3 with TRBJ2-1; weak D call: TRBD2 (6 bases). The CDR3 runs 13 residues. Trimming took 5 bases from V and 8 from J, leaving 13 bases between them. From germline, CDR1 is SGHTA and CDR2 FQGTGA.

The chain couples TRBV5-1 to TRBJ2-6, with no clear D. CDR1 and CDR2 (germline): SGHRS, YFSETQ. CDR3 length equals 16 residues. V was clipped by 1 base and J by 0 bases, with 8 bases between them. CDR3 sequence reads: CASSLILSSGANVLTF. CDR3 nucleotides: TGCGCCAGCAGCTTGATACTAAGCTCTGGGGCCAACGTCCTGACTTTC.

The gene calls are TRBV18 and TRBJ1-4, with D uncertain. The CDR3 totals 14 residues. Trimming pared 3 bases from V and 8 bases from J, leaving 13 bases between. Germline V lookup: CDR1 KGHSH, CDR2 LQKENI. Here the CDR3 reads CASSPLVGEEKLFF. Written as DNA, the CDR3 is TGTGCCAGCTCACCCCTGGTCGGGGAAGAAAAACTGTTTTTT.